A single T cell receptor (beta chain) is shown here with its context. Sequencing was performed with immunoSEQ multiplex PCR; in TCRdb, only in-frame clones are kept and a portion is missing. The table has 290,000 or so clones, approximately 86% seen once; the top ten hold roughly 3%. The data belong to a study of blood T cell repertoires in COVID-19. CDR3 length equals 14 residues. V was clipped by 4 bases and J by 5 bases; unmatched bases: 5. Germline V CDR1 and CDR2: SGHNT, YYREEE (reference sequence). The chain uses TRBV5-4 and TRBJ1-4, with 7 bases aligning to TRBD1. The specimen sequenced was PBMCs or T cells enriched from blood (not recorded which). The receptor's source is a woman aged 18-35 years who had recovered from COVID-19. Here the CDR3 DNA reads TGTGCCAGCAGCCTACAGGGGAACAATGAAAAACTGTTTTTT. Translated: CASSLQGNNEKLFF.